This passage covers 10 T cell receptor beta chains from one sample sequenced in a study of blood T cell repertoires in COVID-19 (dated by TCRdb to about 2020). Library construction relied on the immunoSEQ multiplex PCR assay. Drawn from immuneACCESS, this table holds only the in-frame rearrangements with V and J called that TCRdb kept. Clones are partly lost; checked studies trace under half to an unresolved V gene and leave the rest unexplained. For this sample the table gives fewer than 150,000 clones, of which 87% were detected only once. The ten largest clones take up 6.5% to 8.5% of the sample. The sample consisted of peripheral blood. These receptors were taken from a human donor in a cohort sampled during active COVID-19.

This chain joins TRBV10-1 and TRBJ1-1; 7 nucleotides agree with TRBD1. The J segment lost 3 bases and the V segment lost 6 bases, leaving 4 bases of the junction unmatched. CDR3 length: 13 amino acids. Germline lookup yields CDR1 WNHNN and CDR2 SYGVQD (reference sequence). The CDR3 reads CASRAGGDTEAFF. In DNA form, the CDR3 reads TGCGCCAGCAGAGCAGGGGGAGACACTGAAGCTTTCTTT.

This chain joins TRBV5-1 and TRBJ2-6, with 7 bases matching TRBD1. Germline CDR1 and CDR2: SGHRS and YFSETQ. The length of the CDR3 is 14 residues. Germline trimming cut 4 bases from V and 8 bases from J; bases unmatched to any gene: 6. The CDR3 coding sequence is TGCGCCAGCAGCCCCAAGACAGGGTCCAACGTCCTGACTTTC. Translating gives CASSPKTGSNVLTF.

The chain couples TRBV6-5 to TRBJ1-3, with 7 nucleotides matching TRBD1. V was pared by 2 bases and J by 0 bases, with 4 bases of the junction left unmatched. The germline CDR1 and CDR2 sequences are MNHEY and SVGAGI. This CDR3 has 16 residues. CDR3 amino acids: CASSYDRDLSGNTIYF. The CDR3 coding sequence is TGTGCCAGCAGTTACGACAGGGATCTCTCTGGAAACACCATATATTTT.

CDR3 in amino acids: CATSSDERGGRDTQYF. In DNA, the CDR3 is TGTGCCACCAGCAGTGATGAGCGGGGGGGCCGAGATACGCAGTATTTT. The rearrangement uses TRBV15 and TRBJ2-3, with 10 bases matching TRBD2. Germline V CDR1 and CDR2: LNHNV, YYDKDF (reference sequence). V lost 3 bases and J lost 5; bases outside the gene matches: 8. This CDR3 spans 16 amino acids.

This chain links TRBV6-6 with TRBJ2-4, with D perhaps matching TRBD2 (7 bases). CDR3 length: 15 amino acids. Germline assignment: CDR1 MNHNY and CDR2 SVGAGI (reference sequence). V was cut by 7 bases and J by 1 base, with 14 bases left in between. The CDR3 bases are TGTGCCAGCACGAGGGGGGGTACGGCCAAAAACATTCAGTACTTC. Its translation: CASTRGGTAKNIQYF.

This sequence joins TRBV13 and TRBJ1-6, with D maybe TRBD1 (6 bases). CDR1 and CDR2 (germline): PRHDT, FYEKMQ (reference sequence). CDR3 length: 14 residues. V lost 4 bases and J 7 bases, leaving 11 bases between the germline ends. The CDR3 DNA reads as TGTGCCAGCAGCTCGGACAGAAAAAATTCACCCCTCCACTTT. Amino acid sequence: CASSSDRKNSPLHF.

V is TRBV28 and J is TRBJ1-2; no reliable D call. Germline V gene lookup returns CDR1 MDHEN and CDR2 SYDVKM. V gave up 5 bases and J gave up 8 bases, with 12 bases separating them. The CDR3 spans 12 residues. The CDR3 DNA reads TGTGCCAGCAGTCTTAACTTGGGCGGCTACACCTTC. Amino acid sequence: CASSLNLGGYTF.

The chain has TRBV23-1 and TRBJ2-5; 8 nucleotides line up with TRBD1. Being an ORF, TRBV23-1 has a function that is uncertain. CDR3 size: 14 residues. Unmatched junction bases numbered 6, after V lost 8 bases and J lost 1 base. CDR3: CASASGGGQETQYF. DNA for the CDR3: TGCGCCAGCGCGTCAGGGGGCGGCCAAGAGACCCAGTACTTC.

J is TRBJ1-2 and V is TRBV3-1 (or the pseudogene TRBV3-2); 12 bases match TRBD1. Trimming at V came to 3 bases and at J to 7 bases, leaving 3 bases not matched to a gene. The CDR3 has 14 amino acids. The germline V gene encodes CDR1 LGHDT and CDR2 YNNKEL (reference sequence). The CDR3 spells CASSQGTGGVGYTF. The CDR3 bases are TGTGCCAGCAGCCAGGGGACAGGGGGCGTTGGCTACACCTTC.

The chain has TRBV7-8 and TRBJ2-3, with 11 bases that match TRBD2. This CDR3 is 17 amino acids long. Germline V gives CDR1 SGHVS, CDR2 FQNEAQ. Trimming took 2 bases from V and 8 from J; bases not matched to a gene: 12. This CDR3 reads CASSLTGVSGGAVTQYF. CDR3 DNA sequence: TGTGCCAGCAGCTTAACCGGAGTTAGCGGGGGGGCCGTTACGCAGTATTTT.